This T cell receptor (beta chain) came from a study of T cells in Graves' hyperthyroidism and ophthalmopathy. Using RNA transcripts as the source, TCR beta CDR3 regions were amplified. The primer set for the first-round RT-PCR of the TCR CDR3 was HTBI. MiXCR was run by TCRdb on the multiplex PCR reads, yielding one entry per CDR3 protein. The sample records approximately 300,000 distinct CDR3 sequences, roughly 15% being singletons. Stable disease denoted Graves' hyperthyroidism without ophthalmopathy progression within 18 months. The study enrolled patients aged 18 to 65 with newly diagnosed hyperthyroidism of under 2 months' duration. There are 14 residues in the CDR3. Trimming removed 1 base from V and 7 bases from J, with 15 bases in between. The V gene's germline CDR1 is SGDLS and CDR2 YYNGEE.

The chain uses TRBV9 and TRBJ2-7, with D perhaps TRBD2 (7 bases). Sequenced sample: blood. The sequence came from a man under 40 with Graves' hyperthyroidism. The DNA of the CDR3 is TGTGCCAGCAGCGTAAGCGGGAAGGGGGATGAGCAGTACTTC. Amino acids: CASSVSGKGDEQYF.